Included here is one TCR beta chain sequence, with context. Its antigen is unknown. TCRdb's table, derived via immunoSEQ multiplex PCR, lists solely in-frame clones and lacks some. The repertoire holds more than 95,000 clones, with over 75% as singletons. Time point described: blood 2 weeks post-SBRT. Treatment indicated: 15 Gy SBRT to primary tumor, nephrectomy 4 weeks later. Serial blood draws occurred at baseline and 2 and 4 weeks post-SBRT. The sample comes from a study of radiation and T cells in renal cell carcinoma. Study outcomes and limitations: Pretreatment tumor biopsies were lacking, so baseline clonotypes are unknown.

The CDR3 sequence is 15 residues long. Deletions cut 2 bases from V and 1 base from J, with 11 bases between. Germline V lookup: CDR1 SGHNT, CDR2 YENEEA. This sequence was found in a man aged 50 to 59 with renal cell carcinoma. The V call is TRBV11-3, the J call TRBJ1-1; D gene unclear. This specimen consisted of blood, obtained from a patient whose treatment included radiotherapy and nephrectomy. The CDR3 region has the DNA TGTGCCAGCAGCTTAAGCGGTCAGACGAACACTGAAGCTTTCTTT. Protein sequence: CASSLSGQTNTEAFF.